The clone carrying this T cell receptor (beta chain) was seen at least ten times. There are 16 residues in the CDR3. V shed 4 bases and J 2 bases; nucleotides not matched to a gene: 6. Per the germline V gene, CDR1 is SGDLS and CDR2 is YYNGEE. A single run covered 15-18 subjects with over 170 million TCR-beta sequences. Using its own MiXCR run on the 5' RACE reads, TCRdb lists one record per CDR3 protein. Of some 47,000 distinct CDR3 sequences listed, approximately 17% are singletons. These data are taken from a study of neurological immune-mediated disorders. Volunteers from a blood bank in Maryland, USA, made up the healthy controls.

The gene calls are TRBV9 and TRBJ2-2; 9 positions match TRBD2. The TCR sequence derives from a man aged 60 to 69 in good health. Material for sequencing was PBMCs. The CDR3 bases are TGTGCCAGCAGCACCTCGACTAGCGGCAACACCGGGGAGCTGTTTTTT. It specifies CASSTSTSGNTGELFF.